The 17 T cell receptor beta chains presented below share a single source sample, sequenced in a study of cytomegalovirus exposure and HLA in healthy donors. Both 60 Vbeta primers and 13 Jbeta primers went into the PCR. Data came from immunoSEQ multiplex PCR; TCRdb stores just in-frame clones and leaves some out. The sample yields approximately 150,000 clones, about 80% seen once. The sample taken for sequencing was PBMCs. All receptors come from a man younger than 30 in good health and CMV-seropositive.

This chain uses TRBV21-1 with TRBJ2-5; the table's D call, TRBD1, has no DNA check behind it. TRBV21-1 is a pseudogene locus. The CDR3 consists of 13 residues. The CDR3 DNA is TGTGCCATCGGACAGGGGACCCAAGAGACCCAGTACTTC. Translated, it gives CAIGQGTQETQYF.

The CDR3 DNA sequence: TGCGCCAGCAGCAACCTCGACAGGGCTAACTATGGCTACACCTTC. Translating it yields CASSNLDRANYGYTF. This chain uses TRBV4-3 with TRBJ1-2, with 7 bases identical to TRBD1. V lost 5 bases and J lost 0; bases outside the gene matches: 6. Germline V gene sequence: CDR1 LGHNA, CDR2 YSLEER. This CDR3 contains 15 residues.

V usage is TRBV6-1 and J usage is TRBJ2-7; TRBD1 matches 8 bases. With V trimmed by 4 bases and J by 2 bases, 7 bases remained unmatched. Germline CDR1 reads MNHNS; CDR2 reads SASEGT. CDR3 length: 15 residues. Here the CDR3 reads CASSAPTGGPYEQYF. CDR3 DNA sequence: TGTGCCAGCAGTGCCCCCACAGGGGGTCCCTACGAGCAGTACTTC.

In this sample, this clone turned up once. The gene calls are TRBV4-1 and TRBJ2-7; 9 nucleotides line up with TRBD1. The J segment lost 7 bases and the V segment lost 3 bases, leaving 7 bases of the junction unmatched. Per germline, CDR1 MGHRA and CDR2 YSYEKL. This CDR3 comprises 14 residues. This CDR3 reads CASSHGTGFDEQYF. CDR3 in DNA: TGCGCCAGCAGCCATGGGACAGGGTTTGATGAGCAGTACTTC.

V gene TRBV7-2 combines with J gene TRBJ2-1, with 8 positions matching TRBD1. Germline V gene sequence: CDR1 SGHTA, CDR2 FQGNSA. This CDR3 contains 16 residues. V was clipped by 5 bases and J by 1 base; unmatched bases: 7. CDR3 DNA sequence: TGTGCCAGCAGCGCACGGACAGGGAGATCCTACAATGAGCAGTTCTTC. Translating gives CASSARTGRSYNEQFF.

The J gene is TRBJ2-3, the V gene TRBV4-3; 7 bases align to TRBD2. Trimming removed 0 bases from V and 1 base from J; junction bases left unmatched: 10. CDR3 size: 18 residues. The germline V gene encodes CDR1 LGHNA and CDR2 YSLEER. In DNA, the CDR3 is TGCGCCAGCAGCCAAGACCTATCCACTAGCGCGGGCACAGATACGCAGTATTTT. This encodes CASSQDLSTSAGTDTQYF.

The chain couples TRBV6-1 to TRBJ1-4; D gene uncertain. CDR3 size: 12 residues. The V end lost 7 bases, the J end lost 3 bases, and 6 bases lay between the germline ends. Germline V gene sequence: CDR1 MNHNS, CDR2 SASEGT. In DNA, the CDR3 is TGTGCCAGCATGGCAGCTAATGAAAAACTGTTTTTT. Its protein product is CASMAANEKLFF.

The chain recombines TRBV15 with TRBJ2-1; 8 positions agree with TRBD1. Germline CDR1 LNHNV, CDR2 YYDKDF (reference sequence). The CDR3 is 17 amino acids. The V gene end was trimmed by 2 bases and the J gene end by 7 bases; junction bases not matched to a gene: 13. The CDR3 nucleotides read TGTGCCACCAGCAGATCCTCCGGGACAGGAGAAATAAATGAGCAGTTCTTC. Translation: CATSRSSGTGEINEQFF.

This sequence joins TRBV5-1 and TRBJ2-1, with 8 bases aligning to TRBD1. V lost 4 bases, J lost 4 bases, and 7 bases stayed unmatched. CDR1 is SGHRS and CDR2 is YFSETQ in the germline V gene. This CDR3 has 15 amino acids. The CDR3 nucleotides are TGCGCCAGCAGCCTAGGACAGGGCATATACAATGAGCAGTTCTTC. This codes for CASSLGQGIYNEQFF.

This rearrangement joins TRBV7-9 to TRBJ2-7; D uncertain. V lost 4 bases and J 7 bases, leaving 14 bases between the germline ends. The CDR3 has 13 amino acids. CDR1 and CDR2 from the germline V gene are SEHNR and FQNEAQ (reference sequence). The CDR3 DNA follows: TGTGCCAGCAGCTCCTCGGGTTTGCGGGAGCAGTACTTC. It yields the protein CASSSSGLREQYF. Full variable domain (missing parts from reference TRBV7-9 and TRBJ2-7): DTGVSQNPRHKITKRGQNVTFRCDPISEHNRLYWYRQTLGQGPEFLTYFQNEAQLEKSRLLSDRFSAERPKGSFSTLEIQRTEQGDSAMYLCASSSSGLREQYFGPGTRLTVT.

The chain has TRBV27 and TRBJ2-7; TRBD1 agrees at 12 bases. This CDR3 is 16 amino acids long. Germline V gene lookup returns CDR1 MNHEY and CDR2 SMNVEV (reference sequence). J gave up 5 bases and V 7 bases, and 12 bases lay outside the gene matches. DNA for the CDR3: TGTGCCAGCACCCAACCCGGGACAGGGGGCCAGGACGAGCAGTACTTC. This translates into CASTQPGTGGQDEQYF.

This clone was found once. This chain's CDR3 is CASSGPGLRYNEQFF. The CDR3 DNA reads as TGTGCCAGCAGCGGACCGGGACTACGGTACAATGAGCAGTTCTTC. The chain combines TRBV11-2 with TRBJ2-1; 7 nucleotides agree with TRBD2. The ends lost 5 bases at V and 4 bases at J; junction bases unmatched: 8. This CDR3 is 15 amino acids long. Germline values: CDR1 SGHAT, CDR2 FQNNGV.

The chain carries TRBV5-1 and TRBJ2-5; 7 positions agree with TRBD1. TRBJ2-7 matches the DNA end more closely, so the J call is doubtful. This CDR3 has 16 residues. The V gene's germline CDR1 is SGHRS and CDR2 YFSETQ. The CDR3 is CASSLAGQVSSYEQYF. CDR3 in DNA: TGCGCCAGCAGCTTGGCTGGACAGGTTAGCTCCTACGAGCAGTACTTC.

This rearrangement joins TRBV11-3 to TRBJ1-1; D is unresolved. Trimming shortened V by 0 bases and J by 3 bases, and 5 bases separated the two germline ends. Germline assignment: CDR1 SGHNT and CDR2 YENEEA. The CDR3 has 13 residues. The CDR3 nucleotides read TGTGCCAGCAGCTTAGAGAGGGACACTGAAGCTTTCTTT. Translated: CASSLERDTEAFF. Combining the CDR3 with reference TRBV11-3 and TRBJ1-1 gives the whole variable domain EAGVVQSPRYKIIEKKQPVAFWCNPISGHNTLYWYLQNLGQGPELLIRYENEEAVDDSQLPKDRFSAERLKGVDSTLKIQPAELGDSAVYLCASSLERDTEAFFGQGTRLTVV.

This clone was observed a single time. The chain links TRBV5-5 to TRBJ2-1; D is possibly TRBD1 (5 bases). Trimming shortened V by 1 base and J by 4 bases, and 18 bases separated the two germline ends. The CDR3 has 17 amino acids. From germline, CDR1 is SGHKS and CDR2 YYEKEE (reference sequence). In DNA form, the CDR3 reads TGTGCCAGCAGCTTGTTTCTGTTGTACCAGGGTTACAATGAGCAGTTCTTC. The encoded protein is CASSLFLLYQGYNEQFF.

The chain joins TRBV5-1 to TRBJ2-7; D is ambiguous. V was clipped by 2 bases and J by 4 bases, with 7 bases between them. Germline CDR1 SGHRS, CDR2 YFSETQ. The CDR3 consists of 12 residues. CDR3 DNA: TGCGCCAGCAGCTTTAGCCCATACGAGCAGTACTTC. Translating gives CASSFSPYEQYF.

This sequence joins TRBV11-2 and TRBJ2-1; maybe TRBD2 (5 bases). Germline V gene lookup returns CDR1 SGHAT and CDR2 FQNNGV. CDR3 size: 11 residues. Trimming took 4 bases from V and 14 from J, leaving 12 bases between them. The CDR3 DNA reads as TGTGCCAGCAGCTCGGGAACGGTAGAGTTCTTC. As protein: CASSSGTVEFF.